This record covers a single T cell receptor beta chain. The target of this receptor is not known. Base qualities are not provided; no much larger clone lies one nucleotide away. The sample is drawn from a study of cytomegalovirus exposure and HLA in healthy donors (dated by TCRdb to the late 2010s). With respect to the entire study: A later analysis indicated that the 130 or so validation repertoires were generated on the platform also employed for the 666 repertoires of the first cohort. The study was designed to test whether signatures of past pathogen exposure could be identified by cataloging public T cell receptors. A separate validation cohort of roughly 110 different subjects was used in addition to the roughly 670-subject first cohort. High-throughput TCR immunosequencing, statistical association of individual TCRs with disease status, and machine learning were combined to predict cytomegalovirus infection status. Study-level results and caveats: All 120 or so repertoires were used to score co-occurrence in the validation cohort in a later analysis, because that analysis had no HLA typing for the cohort. A later analysis found that TCRs clustered in the first cohort also tended to co-occur in the approximately 120 validation repertoires, with approximately 95% of cluster scores above 0. The classifier was reported to diagnose cytomegalovirus status with high specificity and sensitivity in both the original cohort and the validation cohort. In vitro tests confirmed that a few of the cytomegalovirus-associated TCR beta chains recognize cytomegalovirus antigens. In the study, about 150 TCR beta chains were listed as associated with cytomegalovirus. Across donors, most TCR sequences were observed very rarely, whereas some public TCRs were present in many individuals. According to the authors, the approach could potentially be generalized to other disease states and immunological phenotypes.

Separate from the roughly 700-subject first cohort, the validation cohort of 90 to 150 subjects was the group to which the donors belonged. Library generation was performed with the immunoSEQ multiplex PCR assay. Under the source paper's analysis protocol: A statistical classification framework was developed to diagnose cytomegalovirus status using the catalog of TCR beta chain sequences. What TCRdb holds here is the immuneACCESS table cut down to in-frame rearrangements. Part of the clones is not present; checked against another copy, under half of the missing clones reflect an unresolved V gene, and the others are unexplained. V and J calls and clone size follow that table, whereas D and trimming were derived from the DNA. Here the sample has over 150,000 clones; 75% to 90% occur a single time. The ten biggest clones cover approximately 20% of the sample. In the germline V gene, CDR1 corresponds to MDHEN and CDR2 to SYDVKM. V lost 6 bases and J lost 9 bases, and the count of bases not matched to a germline gene is 14. The CDR3 holds 16 amino acids from the cysteine to the phenylalanine. The only DNA kept is the CDR3, 48 bases in frame from the first base.

The rearranged segments are TRBV28 and TRBJ1-5; 10 bases in the junction line up with TRBD1. The clonotype comes from a man younger than 35 in good health and CMV-seropositive. The material sequenced was PBMCs. The nucleotides are TGTGCCAGCAGCCGATGGACAGGGGGGGGAGTCGCGCCCCAGCATTTT. Translation gives CASSRWTGGGVAPQHF.